This T cell receptor beta chain was obtained from a study of metastatic and nonmetastatic thyroid tumors. Overall study: Where malignant and benign thyroid patients were concerned, repertoires were compared across blood and tumor or nodule tissue. Findings of the study overall: Reportedly, malignant thyroid tumors had significantly higher TCR beta diversity than benign nodules, in blood and tumor.

Germline V gene sequence: CDR1 DFQATT, CDR2 SNEGSKA (reference sequence). The CDR3 totals 14 residues. V lost 2 bases to trimming and J lost 7 bases; unmatched junction nucleotides: 7. Ahead of thyroid surgery, no patient had received treatment of any kind. As originally analysed: A distant-metastasis classifier for papillary thyroid cancer was built using CDR3 differences across clinicopathological groups. TCRdb reassembled clones from the PCR reads with MiXCR. What appears here as the V and J calls and clone size reflects TCRdb's work, not the paper's. The sample carries roughly 30,000 clones, around 25% recorded once. At least ten counts were recorded for this clone. Its antigen is currently unknown.

The sequenced sample was blood. The chain employs TRBV20-1 and TRBJ1-5; TRBD1 aligns across 8 bases. The sequence derives from a female donor with papillary thyroid cancer or a benign thyroid nodule (not recorded which). Some clones in this sample may be carry-over from other donors' samples. CDR3 sequence reads: CSARNQGAGQPQHF. The CDR3 nucleotides are TGCAGTGCTAGAAATCAGGGGGCTGGCCAGCCCCAGCATTTT.